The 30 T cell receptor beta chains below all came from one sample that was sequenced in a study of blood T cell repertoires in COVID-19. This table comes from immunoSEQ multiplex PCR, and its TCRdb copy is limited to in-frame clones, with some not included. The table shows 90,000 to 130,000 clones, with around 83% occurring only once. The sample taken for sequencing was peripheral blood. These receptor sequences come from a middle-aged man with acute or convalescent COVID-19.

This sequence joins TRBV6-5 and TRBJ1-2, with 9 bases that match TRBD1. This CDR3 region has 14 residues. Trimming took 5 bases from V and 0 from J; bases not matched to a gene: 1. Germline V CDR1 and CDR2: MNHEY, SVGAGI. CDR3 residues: CASSRTGANYGYTF. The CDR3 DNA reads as TGTGCCAGCAGTAGGACAGGGGCTAACTATGGCTACACCTTC.

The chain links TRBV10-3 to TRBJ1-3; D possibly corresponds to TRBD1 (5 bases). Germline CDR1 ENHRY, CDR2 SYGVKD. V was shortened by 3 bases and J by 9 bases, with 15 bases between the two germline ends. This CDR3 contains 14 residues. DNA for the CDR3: TGTGCCATCAGTGAACAGGCTTTTAGGGGCACCATATATTTT. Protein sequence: CAISEQAFRGTIYF.

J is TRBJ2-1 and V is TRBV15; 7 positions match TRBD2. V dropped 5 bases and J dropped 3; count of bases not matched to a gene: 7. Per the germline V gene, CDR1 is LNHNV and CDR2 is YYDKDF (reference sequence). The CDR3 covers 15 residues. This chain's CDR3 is CATSPKREFYNEQFF. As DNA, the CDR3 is TGTGCCACCAGCCCTAAGCGGGAATTCTACAATGAGCAGTTCTTC. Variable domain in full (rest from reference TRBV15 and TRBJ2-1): DAMVIQNPRYQVTQFGKPVTLSCSQTLNHNVMYWYQQKSSQAPKLLFHYYDKDFNNEADTPDNFQSRRPNTSFCFLDIRSPGLGDTAMYLCATSPKREFYNEQFFGPGTRLTVL.

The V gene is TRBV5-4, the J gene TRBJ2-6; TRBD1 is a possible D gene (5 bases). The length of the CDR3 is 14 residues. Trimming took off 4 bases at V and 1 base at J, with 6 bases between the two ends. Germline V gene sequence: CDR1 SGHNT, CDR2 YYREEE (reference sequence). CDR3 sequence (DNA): TGTGCCAGCAGCAAGGGGTCTGGGGCCAACGTCCTGACTTTC. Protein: CASSKGSGANVLTF. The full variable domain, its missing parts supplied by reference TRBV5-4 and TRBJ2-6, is ETGVTQSPTHLIKTRGQQVTLRCSSQSGHNTVSWYQQALGQGPQFIFQYYREEENGRGNFPPRFSGLQFPNYSSELNVNALELDDSALYLCASSKGSGANVLTFGAGSRLTVL.

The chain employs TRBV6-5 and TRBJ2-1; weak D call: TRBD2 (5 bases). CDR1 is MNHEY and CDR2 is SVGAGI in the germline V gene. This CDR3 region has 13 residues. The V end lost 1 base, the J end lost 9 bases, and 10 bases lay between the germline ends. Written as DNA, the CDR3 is TGTGCCAGCAGTTACTTTCGGGATGGTGAGCAGTTCTTC. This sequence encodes CASSYFRDGEQFF.

CDR3 sequence: CASKGTGGREQYF. The DNA for the CDR3 is TGTGCCAGCAAGGGGACAGGGGGTCGGGAGCAGTACTTC. V and J are TRBV28 and TRBJ2-7; the match to TRBD1 covers 11 bases. Germline loops: CDR1 MDHEN, CDR2 SYDVKM. CDR3 length equals 13 residues. V lost 7 bases to trimming and J lost 7 bases; unmatched junction nucleotides: 6.

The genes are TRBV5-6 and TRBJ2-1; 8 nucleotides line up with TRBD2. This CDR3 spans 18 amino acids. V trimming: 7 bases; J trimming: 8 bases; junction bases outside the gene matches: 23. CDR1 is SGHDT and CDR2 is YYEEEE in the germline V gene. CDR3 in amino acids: CASHAFRVKASGFYEQFF. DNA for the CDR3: TGTGCCAGCCACGCCTTCAGGGTTAAGGCTAGCGGGTTCTATGAGCAGTTCTTC.

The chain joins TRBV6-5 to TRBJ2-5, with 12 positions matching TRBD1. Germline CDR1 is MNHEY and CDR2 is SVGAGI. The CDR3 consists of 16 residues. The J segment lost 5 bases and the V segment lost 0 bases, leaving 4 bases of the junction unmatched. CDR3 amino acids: CASSYSGTGGWETQYF. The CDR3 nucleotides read TGTGCCAGCAGTTACTCTGGGACAGGGGGCTGGGAGACCCAGTACTTC.

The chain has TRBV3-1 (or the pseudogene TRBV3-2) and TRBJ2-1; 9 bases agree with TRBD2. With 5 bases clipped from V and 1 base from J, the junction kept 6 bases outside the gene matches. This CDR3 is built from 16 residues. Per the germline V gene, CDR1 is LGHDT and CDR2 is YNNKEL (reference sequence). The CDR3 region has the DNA TGTGCCAGCAGCAGTAGCGGGAGCGCTTCCTACAATGAGCAGTTCTTC. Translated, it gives CASSSSGSASYNEQFF.

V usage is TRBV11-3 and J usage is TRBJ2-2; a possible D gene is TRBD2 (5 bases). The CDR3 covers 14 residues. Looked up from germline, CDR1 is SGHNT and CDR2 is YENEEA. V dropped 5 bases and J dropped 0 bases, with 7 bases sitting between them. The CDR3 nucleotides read TGTGCCAGCAGCCCACTAGCGAACACCGGGGAGCTGTTTTTT. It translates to CASSPLANTGELFF.

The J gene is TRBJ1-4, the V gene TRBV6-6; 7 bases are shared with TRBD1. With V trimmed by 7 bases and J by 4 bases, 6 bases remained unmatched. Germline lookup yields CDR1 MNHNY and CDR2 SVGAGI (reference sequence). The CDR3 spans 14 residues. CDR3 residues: CASTPGQSNEKLFF. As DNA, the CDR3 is TGTGCCAGCACTCCGGGACAGAGTAATGAAAAACTGTTTTTT.

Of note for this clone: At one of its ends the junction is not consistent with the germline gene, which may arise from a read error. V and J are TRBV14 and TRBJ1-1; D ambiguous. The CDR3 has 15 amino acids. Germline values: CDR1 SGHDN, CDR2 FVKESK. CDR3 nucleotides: TGTGCCAGCAGCCAAGGGAGGGTCGGCCGGACTGAAGCTTTTTTT. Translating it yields CASSQGRVGRTEAFF.

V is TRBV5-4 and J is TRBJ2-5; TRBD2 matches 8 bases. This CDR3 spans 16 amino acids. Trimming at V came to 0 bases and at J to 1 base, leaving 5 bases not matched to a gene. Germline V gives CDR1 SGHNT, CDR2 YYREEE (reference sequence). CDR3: CASSLGGGGIQETQYF. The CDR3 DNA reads TGTGCCAGCAGCTTGGGAGGCGGGGGGATCCAAGAGACCCAGTACTTC.

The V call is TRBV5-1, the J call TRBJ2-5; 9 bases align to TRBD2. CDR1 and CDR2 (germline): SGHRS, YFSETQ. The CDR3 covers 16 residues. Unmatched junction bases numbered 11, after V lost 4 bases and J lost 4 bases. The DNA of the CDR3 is TGCGCCAGCAGCGATATTCCGGGACTAGCTGGAGAGACCCAGTACTTC. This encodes CASSDIPGLAGETQYF.

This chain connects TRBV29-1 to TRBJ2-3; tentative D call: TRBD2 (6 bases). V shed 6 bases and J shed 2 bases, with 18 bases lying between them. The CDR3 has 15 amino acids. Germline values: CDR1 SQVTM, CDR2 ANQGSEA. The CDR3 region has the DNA TGCAGCGTCCTTGGGACTCCTCATTCCACAGATACGCAGTATTTT. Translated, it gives CSVLGTPHSTDTQYF.

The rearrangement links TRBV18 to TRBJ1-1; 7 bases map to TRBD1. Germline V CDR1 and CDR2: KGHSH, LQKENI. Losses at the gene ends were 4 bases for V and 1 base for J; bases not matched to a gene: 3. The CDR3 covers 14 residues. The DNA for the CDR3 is TGTGCCAGCTCACGGGACAGAGAGAACACTGAAGCTTTCTTT. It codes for CASSRDRENTEAFF.

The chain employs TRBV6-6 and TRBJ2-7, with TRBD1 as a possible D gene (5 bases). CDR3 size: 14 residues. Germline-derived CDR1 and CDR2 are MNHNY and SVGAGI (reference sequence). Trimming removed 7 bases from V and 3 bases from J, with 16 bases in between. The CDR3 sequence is CASKPWGADYEQYF. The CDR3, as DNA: TGTGCCAGCAAACCTTGGGGCGCGGACTACGAGCAGTACTTC.

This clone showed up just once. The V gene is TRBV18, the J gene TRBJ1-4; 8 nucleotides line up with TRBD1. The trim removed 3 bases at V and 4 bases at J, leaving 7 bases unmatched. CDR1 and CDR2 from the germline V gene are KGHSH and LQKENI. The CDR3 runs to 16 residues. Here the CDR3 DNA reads TGTGCCAGCTCACCTTTTACAGGGGGAAGTAATGAAAAACTGTTTTTT. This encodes CASSPFTGGSNEKLFF.

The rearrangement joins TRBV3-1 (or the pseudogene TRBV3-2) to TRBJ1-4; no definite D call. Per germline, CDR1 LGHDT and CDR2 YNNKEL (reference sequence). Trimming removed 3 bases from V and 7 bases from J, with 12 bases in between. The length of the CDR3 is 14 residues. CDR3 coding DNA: TGTGCCAGCAGCCATGCGGGGTCAGGTGAAAAACTGTTTTTT. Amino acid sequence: CASSHAGSGEKLFF.

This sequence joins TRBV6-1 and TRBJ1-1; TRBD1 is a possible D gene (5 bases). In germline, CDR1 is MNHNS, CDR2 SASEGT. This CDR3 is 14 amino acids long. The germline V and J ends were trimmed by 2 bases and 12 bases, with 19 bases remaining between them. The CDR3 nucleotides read TGTGCCAGCAGTGAACCAGCGGGGGGACGGAAAACTTTCTTT. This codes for CASSEPAGGRKTFF.

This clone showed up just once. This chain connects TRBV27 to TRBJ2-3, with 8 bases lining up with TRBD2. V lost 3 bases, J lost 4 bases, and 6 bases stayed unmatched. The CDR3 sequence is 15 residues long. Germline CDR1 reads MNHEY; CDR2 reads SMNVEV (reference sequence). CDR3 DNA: TGTGCCAGCAGTTTCAGCGGGAGTATTGCAGATACGCAGTATTTT. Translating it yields CASSFSGSIADTQYF.

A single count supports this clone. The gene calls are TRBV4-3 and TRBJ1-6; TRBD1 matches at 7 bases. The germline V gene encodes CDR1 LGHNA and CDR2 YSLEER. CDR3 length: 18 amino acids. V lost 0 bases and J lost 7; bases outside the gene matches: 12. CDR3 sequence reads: CASSQDTWLGGGNSPLHF. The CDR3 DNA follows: TGCGCCAGCAGCCAAGATACGTGGTTAGGGGGCGGAAATTCACCCCTCCACTTT.

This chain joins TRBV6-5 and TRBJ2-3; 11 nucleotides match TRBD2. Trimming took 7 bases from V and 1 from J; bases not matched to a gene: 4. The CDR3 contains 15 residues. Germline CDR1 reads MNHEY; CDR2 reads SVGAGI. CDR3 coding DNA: TGTGCCAGCAAGAAGACTAGCGGGGGCACAGATACGCAGTATTTT. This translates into CASKKTSGGTDTQYF.

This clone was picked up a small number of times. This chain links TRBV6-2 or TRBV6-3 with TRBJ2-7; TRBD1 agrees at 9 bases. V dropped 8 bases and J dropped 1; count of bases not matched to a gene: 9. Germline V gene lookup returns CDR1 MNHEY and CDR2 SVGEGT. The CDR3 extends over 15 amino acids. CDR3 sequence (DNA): TGTGCCAGCTGTTGGGCCGGGACAGGGTCCTACGAGCAGTACTTC. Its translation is CASCWAGTGSYEQYF.

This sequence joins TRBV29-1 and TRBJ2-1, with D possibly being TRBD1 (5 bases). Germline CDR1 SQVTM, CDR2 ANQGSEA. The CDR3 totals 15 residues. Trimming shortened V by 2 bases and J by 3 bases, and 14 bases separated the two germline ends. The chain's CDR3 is CSVEYVAGNYNEQFF. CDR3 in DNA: TGCAGCGTTGAATATGTGGCAGGGAACTACAATGAGCAGTTCTTC.

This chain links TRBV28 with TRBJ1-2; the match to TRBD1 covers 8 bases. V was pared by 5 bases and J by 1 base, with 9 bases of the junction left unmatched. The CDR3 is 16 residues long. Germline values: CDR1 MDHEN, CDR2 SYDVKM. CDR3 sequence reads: CASSTGDRRVNYGYTF. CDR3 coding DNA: TGTGCCAGCAGTACCGGGGACAGGCGAGTTAACTATGGCTACACCTTC.

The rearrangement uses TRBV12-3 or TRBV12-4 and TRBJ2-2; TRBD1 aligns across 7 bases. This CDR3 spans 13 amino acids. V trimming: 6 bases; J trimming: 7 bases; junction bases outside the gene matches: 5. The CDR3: CASRRQGGGELFF. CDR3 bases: TGTGCCAGCAGGCGACAGGGCGGCGGGGAGCTGTTTTTT.

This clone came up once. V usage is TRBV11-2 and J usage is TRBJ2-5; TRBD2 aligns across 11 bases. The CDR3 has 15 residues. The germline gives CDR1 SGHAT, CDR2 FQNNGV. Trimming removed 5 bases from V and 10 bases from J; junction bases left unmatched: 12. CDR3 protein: CASSPLAGGYGSQYF. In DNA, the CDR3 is TGTGCCAGCAGCCCCCTAGCGGGGGGCTATGGTAGCCAGTACTTC.

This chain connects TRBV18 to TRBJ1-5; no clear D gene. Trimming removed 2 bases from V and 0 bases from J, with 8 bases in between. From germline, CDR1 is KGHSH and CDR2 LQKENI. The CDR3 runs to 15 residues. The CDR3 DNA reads TGTGCCAGCTCACCAACTGGAGTTAGCAATCAGCCCCAGCATTTT. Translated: CASSPTGVSNQPQHF. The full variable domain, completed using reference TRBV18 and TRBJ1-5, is NAGVMQNPRHLVRRRGQEARLRCSPMKGHSHVYWYRQLPEEGLKFMVYLQKENIIDESGMPKERFSAEFPKEGPSILRIQQVVRGDSAAYFCASSPTGVSNQPQHFGDGTRLSIL.

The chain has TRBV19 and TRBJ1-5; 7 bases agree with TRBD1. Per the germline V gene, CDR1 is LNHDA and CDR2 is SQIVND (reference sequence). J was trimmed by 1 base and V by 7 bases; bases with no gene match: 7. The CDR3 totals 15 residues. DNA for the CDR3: TGTGCCAGTATTGGGGACAGAAAGAGCAATCAGCCCCAGCATTTT. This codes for CASIGDRKSNQPQHF.